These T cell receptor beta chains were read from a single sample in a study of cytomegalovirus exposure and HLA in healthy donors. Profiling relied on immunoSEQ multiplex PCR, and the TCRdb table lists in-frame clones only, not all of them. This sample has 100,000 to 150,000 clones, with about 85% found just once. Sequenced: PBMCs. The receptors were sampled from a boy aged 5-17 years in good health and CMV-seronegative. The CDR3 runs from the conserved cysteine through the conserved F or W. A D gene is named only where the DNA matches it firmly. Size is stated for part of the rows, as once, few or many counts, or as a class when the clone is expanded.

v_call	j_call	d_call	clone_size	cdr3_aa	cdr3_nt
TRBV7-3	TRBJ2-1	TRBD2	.	CASSLTSGRLNEQFF	TGTGCCAGCAGCCTGACTAGCGGGAGACTCAATGAGCAGTTCTTC
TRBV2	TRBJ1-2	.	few	CASITGQPLRGYGYTF	TGTGCCAGCATAACGGGACAACCTCTAAGGGGCTATGGCTACACCTTC
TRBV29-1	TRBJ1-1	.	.	CSVATGMNTEAFF	TGCAGCGTTGCGACGGGGATGAACACTGAAGCTTTCTTT
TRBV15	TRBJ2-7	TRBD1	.	CATSSPGTGSYEQYF	TGTGCCACCAGCAGTCCCGGGACAGGGTCCTACGAGCAGTACTTC
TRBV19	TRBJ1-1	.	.	CASTQQWNTEAFF	TGTGCCAGTACTCAACAGTGGAACACTGAAGCTTTCTTT
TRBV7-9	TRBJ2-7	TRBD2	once	CASSQKIAGAYEQYF	TGTGCCAGCAGCCAAAAAATAGCGGGAGCCTACGAGCAGTACTTC
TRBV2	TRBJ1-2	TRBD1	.	CASRAGTGANYGYTF	TGTGCCAGCAGGGCCGGGACAGGTGCTAACTATGGCTACACCTTC
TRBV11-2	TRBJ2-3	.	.	CASHSSQDSTDTQYF	TGTGCCAGCCACTCCTCCCAGGATAGCACAGATACGCAGTATTTT
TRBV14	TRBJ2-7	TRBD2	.	CASSLAGGTYEQYF	TGTGCCAGCAGCCTAGCGGGAGGAACCTACGAGCAGTACTTC
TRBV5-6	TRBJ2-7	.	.	CASSLATEQYF	TGTGCCAGCAGCTTGGCGACAGAGCAGTACTTC
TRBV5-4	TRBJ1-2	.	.	CASSFSGGDGYTF	TGTGCCAGCAGCTTCTCGGGGGGCGATGGCTACACCTTC
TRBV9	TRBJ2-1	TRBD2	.	CASSVELAAYNEQFF	TGTGCCAGCAGCGTAGAACTAGCGGCTTACAATGAGCAGTTCTTC
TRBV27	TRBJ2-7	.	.	CASSLRQGTYEQYF	TGTGCCAGCAGCCTTCGCCAGGGGACCTACGAGCAGTACTTC
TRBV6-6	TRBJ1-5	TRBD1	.	CASTTGASQPQHF	TGTGCCAGCACCACAGGGGCGAGTCAGCCCCAGCATTTT
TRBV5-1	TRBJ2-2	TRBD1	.	CASSLEGANTGELFF	TGCGCCAGCAGCTTGGAGGGGGCAAACACCGGGGAGCTGTTTTTT
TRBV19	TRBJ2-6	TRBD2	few	CASRPGGSGANVLTF	TGTGCCAGTAGACCGGGGGGCTCTGGGGCCAACGTCCTGACTTTC
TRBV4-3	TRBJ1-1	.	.	CASSHGVDDTEAFF	TGCGCCAGCAGCCACGGGGTCGACGACACTGAAGCTTTCTTT
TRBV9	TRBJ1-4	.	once	CASSETGYNEKLFF	TGTGCCAGCAGCGAGACAGGCTATAATGAAAAACTGTTTTTT
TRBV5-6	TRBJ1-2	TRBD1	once	CASRLDRGYDGYTF	TGTGCCAGCAGGCTGGACAGGGGATATGATGGCTACACCTTC
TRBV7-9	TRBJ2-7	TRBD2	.	CASSYGLAHEQYF	TGTGCCAGCAGCTATGGACTAGCCCACGAGCAGTACTTC
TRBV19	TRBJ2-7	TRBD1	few	CASSTTGTGVEQYF	TGTGCCAGTAGTACGACCGGGACAGGGGTAGAGCAGTACTTC
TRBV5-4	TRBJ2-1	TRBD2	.	CASSLLPSGGTSYNEQFF	TGTGCCAGCAGCTTGCTACCTAGCGGGGGGACCTCCTACAATGAGCAGTTCTTC
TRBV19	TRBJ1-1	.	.	CASTGGRMGTEAFF	TGTGCCAGTACCGGAGGCCGCATGGGCACTGAAGCTTTCTTT
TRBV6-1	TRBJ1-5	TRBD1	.	CASSDRGQPQHF	TGTGCCAGCAGTGACAGGGGGCAGCCCCAGCATTTT
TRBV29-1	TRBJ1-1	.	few	CSVVLGRGTEAFF	TGCAGCGTTGTGTTGGGGAGGGGCACTGAAGCTTTCTTT
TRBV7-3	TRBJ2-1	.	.	CASSPTSAGEQFF	TGTGCCAGCAGCCCAACATCCGCGGGGGAGCAGTTCTTC
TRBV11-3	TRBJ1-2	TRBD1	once	CASSLQGDGYTF	TGTGCCAGCAGCTTACAGGGGGACGGCTACACCTTC
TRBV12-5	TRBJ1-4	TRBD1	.	CASGRGQGALGEKLFF	TGTGCTAGTGGCCGGGGACAGGGCGCGTTGGGTGAAAAACTGTTTTTT
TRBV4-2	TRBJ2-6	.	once	CASSQDSSGANVLTF	TGTGCCAGCAGCCAAGACAGCTCTGGGGCCAACGTCCTGACTTTC
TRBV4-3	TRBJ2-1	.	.	CASSQDRTGQFF	TGCGCCAGCAGCCAAGATCGAACGGGACAGTTCTTC
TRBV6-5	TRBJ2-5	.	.	CASSYSEGSGETQYF	TGTGCCAGCAGTTACTCCGAGGGTAGCGGAGAGACCCAGTACTTC
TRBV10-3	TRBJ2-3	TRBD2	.	CAISGLAGAGADTQYF	TGTGCCATCAGTGGACTAGCGGGGGCCGGGGCAGATACGCAGTATTTT
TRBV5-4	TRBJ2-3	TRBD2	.	CAWGGRPSTDTQYF	TGTGCCTGGGGCGGGAGGCCTAGCACAGATACGCAGTATTTT
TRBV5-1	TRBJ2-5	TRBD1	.	CASSSSGQDSETQYF	TGCGCCAGCAGCTCGTCGGGACAGGATTCGGAGACCCAGTACTTC
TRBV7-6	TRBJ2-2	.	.	CASSLSQGDVAGELFF	TGTGCCAGCAGCTTAAGTCAAGGGGATGTGGCCGGGGAGCTGTTTTTT
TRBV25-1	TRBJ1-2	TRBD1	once	CASSGGGTVRNYGYTF	TGTGCCAGCAGTGGTGGGGGGACAGTTCGCAACTATGGCTACACCTTC
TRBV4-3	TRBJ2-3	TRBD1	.	CASSQSGTGGTDTQYF	TGCGCCAGCAGCCAAAGCGGTACAGGGGGCACAGATACGCAGTATTTT
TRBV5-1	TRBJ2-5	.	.	CASSLAREKQETQYF	TGCGCCAGCAGCTTGGCCAGGGAAAAACAAGAGACCCAGTACTTC
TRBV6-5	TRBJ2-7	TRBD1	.	CASSYDRGEQYF	TGTGCCAGCAGCTACGACAGGGGCGAGCAGTACTTC
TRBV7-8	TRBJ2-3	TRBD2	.	CASSLVGSGGTDTQYF	TGTGCCAGCAGCTTAGTCGGTAGCGGGGGCACAGATACGCAGTATTTT
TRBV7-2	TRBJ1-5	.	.	CASSLVQNQPQHF	TGTGCCAGCAGCTTAGTACAGAATCAGCCCCAGCATTTT
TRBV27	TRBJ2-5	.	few	CASSPQGGTQYF	TGTGCCAGCAGTCCTCAAGGGGGGACCCAGTACTTC
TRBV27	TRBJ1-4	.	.	CASSLSRGRREKLFF	TGTGCCAGCAGTTTATCGCGGGGAAGGCGGGAAAAACTGTTTTTT
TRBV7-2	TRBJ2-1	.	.	CASSLLSHNEQFF	TGTGCCAGCAGCTTATTGAGTCACAATGAGCAGTTCTTC
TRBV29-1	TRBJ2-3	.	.	CSGGGTDTQYF	TGCAGCGGGGGGGGCACAGATACGCAGTATTTT
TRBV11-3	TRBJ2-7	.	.	CASSLGSGASYEQYF	TGTGCCAGCAGCTTAGGATCGGGAGCTTCTTACGAGCAGTACTTC
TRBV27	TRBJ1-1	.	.	CASSYSTAGRAEAFF	TGTGCCAGCAGTTACTCAACAGCGGGACGGGCTGAAGCTTTCTTT
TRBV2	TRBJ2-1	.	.	CASSEEGIGDNEQFF	TGTGCCAGCAGTGAAGAGGGTATCGGGGACAATGAGCAGTTCTTC
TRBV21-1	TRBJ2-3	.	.	CASSATSGRRTDTQYF	TGTGCCAGCAGCGCCACTAGCGGGAGGCGCACAGATACGCAGTATTTT
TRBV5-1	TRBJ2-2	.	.	CASRGSDSPNTGELFF	TGCGCCAGCCGAGGGTCGGACTCTCCGAACACCGGGGAGCTGTTTTTT
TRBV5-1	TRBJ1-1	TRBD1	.	CASGLDRQAFF	TGCGCCAGCGGCCTGGACAGGCAGGCTTTCTTT
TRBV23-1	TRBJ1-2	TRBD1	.	CASRAGTEVYGYTF	TGCGCCAGCAGGGCCGGGACAGAAGTATATGGCTACACCTTC
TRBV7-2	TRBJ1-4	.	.	CASSGLGVPEKLFF	TGTGCCAGCAGCGGATTAGGGGTCCCTGAAAAACTGTTTTTT
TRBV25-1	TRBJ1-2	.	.	CASTKAGGYGYTF	TGTGCCAGCACCAAGGCCGGCGGCTATGGCTACACCTTC
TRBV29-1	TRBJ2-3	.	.	CSVRRQTATDTQYF	TGCAGCGTCCGGAGACAGACTGCCACAGATACGCAGTATTTT